The entry that follows covers one TCR beta chain sequence. This entry belongs to a study of cytomegalovirus exposure and HLA in healthy donors. The assay was immunoSEQ multiplex PCR, and TCRdb's table has in-frame clones only and misses some. The table lists over 120,000 clones, approximately 92% of them singletons, with over 9% in the top ten. From germline, CDR1 is MDHEN and CDR2 SYDVKM. The ends were cut back, 3 bases at V and 6 bases at J, with 20 bases in the middle. CDR3 length: 16 amino acids. This rearrangement joins TRBV28 to TRBJ1-1; D might be TRBD1 (5 bases). Sequencing was performed on PBMCs. The receptor's source is a woman under 30 in good health and CMV-seropositive. DNA for the CDR3: TGTGCCAGCAGTTTTCAAACAGGTGGAGTGGTCGCTGAAGCTTTCTTT. Translating gives CASSFQTGGVVAEAFF.